This TCR beta chain was profiled in a study of T cell responses to AZD1222 COVID-19 vaccine. Whole-study findings and limits: White British people made up most donors, females outnumbered males, and clonal diversity was possibly underestimated. Repertoires were obtained solely post-peak T cell response.

Assay: immunoSEQ multiplex PCR; the TCRdb copy retains only in-frame clones and omits some. The data show approximately 110,000 clones, approximately 85% seen once. This clone was seen only a few times. Its antigen is not identified. Germline V gene sequence: CDR1 KGHDR, CDR2 SFDVKD. CDR3 size: 14 residues. Trimming removed 3 bases from V and 2 bases from J, with 9 bases in between. The chain carries TRBV24-1 and TRBJ1-2, with D unresolved. This receptor was taken from an adult in good health. The input for sequencing was peripheral blood, taken on day 0 of AZD1222 vaccination. This chain's CDR3 is CATSDADVNYGYTF. In nucleotides, the CDR3 is TGTGCCACCAGTGATGCCGACGTAAACTATGGCTACACCTTC.